What follows are 2 T cell receptor beta chains derived from one specimen sequenced in a study of beta chain features in type 1 diabetes. Findings and limits, study-wide: Among patients with Type 1 diabetes, TCRB CDR3s were moderately but significantly shorter in every one of the four CD4+ subsets.

Their antigen targets remain unknown. Sequencing targeted expressed TCRB transcripts, as all isolated RNA had been reverse transcribed. Sequencing used immunoSEQ multiplex PCR; TCRdb keeps in-frame clones, though not all of them. The data hold 600,000 or so clones, with 9.5% to 15% observed a single time. Material for sequencing was naive CD4+ T cells from blood. The origin of the receptors is a young man with type 1 diabetes.

This chain connects TRBV2 to TRBJ2-1; maybe TRBD2 (6 bases). The CDR3 is 13 amino acids. Germline CDR1 is SNHLY and CDR2 is FYNNEI. Trimming took 4 bases from V and 4 from J, leaving 8 bases between them. The CDR3 nucleotides read TGTGCCAGCAGTGCTCTAGCGTACAATGAGCAGTTCTTC. Residues: CASSALAYNEQFF. The full variable domain, completed using reference TRBV2 and TRBJ2-1, is EPEVTQTPSHQVTQMGQEVILRCVPISNHLYFYWYRQILGQKVEFLVSFYNNEISEKSEIFDDQFSVERPDGSNFTLKIRSTKLEDSAMYFCASSALAYNEQFFGPGTRLTVL.

Concerning this clone: A read error is possible here, since a much larger clone lies one base away. The J gene is TRBJ2-6, the V gene TRBV7-3; D unresolved. This CDR3 is built from 13 residues. Per the germline V gene, CDR1 is SGHTA and CDR2 is FQGTGA. The ends were cut back, 6 bases at V and 0 bases at J, with 3 bases in the middle. DNA of the CDR3: TGTGCCAGCAGATACTCTGGGGCCAACGTCCTGACTTTC. Residues: CASRYSGANVLTF.